This TCR beta chain was retrieved from a study of T cell changes during pregnancy in multiple sclerosis. The table came from immunoSEQ multiplex PCR; TCRdb's copy has only in-frame clones and leaves some out. The sample consists of 100,000 or so clones, around 94% of them appearing once. Germline V CDR1 and CDR2: SGHKS, YYEKEE (reference sequence). V shed 4 bases, J shed 5 bases, and the junction held 7 bases outside the gene matches. The CDR3 covers 16 residues. This TCR derives from a female donor with multiple sclerosis, enrolled in a pregnancy study. The source was peripheral blood, collected in the second trimester of pregnancy. The chain couples TRBV5-5 to TRBJ1-5; 12 bases match TRBD1. CDR3 sequence reads: CASSPGQGASYQPQHF. The CDR3, as DNA: TGTGCCAGCAGCCCGGGACAGGGGGCTTCCTATCAGCCCCAGCATTTT.